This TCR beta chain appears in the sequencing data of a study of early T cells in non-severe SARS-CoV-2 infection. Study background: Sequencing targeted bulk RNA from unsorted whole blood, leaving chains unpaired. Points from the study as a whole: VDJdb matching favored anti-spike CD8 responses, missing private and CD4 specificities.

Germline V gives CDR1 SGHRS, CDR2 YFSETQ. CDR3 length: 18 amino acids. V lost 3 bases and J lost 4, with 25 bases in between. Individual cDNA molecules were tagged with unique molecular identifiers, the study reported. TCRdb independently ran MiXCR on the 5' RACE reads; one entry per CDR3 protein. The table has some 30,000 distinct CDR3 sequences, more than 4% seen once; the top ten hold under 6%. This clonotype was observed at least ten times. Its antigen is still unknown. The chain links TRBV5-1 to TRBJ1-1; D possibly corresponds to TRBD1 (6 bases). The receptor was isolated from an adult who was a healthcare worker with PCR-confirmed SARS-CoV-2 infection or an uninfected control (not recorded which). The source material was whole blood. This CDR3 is CASSSTPWAGTWGTEAFF. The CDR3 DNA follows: TGCGCCAGCAGCTCGACTCCCTGGGCCGGGACATGGGGCACTGAAGCTTTCTTT.